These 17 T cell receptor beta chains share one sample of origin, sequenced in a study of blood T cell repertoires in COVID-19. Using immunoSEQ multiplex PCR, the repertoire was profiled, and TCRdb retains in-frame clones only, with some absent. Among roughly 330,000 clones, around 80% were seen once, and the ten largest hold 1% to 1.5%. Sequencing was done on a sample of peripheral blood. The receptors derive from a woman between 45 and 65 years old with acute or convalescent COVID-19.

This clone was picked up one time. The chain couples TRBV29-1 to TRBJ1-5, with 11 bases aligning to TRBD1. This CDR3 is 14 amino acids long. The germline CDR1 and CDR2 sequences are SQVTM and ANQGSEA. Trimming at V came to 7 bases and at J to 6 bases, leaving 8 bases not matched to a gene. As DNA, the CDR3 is TGCAGCGCCGGACAGGGGGCTTTGGGTCAGCCCCAGCATTTT. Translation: CSAGQGALGQPQHF.

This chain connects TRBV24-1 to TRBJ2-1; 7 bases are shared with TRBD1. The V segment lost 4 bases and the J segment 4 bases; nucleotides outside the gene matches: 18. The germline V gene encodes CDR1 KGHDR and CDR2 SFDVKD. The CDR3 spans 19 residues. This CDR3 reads CATSDSPGQAGLIYNEQFF. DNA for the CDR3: TGTGCCACCAGTGACTCCCCAGGACAGGCCGGCCTTATTTACAATGAGCAGTTCTTC.

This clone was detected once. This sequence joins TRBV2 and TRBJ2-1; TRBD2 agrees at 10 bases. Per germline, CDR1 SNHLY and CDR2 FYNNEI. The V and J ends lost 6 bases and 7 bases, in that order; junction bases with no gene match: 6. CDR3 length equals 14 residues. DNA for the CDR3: TGTGCCAGCAGGGGACTAGCGATGGGGAATGAGCAGTTCTTC. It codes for CASRGLAMGNEQFF. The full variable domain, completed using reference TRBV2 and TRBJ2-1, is EPEVTQTPSHQVTQMGQEVILRCVPISNHLYFYWYRQILGQKVEFLVSFYNNEISEKSEIFDDQFSVERPDGSNFTLKIRSTKLEDSAMYFCASRGLAMGNEQFFGPGTRLTVL.

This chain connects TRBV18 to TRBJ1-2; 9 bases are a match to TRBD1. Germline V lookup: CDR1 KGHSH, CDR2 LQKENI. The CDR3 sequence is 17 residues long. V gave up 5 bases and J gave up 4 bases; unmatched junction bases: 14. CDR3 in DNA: TGTGCCAGCTCAAGGGCACAGGGGGCGCAGGATAGCTATGGCTACACCTTC. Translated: CASSRAQGAQDSYGYTF.

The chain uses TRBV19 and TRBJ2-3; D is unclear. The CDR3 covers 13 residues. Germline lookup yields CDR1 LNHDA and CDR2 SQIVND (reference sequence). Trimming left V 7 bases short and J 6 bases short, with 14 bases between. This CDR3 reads CASTRRSRDTQYF. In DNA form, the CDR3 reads TGTGCCAGTACAAGAAGGAGTAGGGATACGCAGTATTTT.

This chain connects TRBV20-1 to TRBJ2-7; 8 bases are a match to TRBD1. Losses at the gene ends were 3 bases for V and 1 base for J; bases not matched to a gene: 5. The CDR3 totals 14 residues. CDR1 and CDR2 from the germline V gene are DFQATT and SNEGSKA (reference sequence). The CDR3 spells CSASVRDRSYEQYF. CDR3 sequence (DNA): TGCAGTGCTAGTGTACGGGACAGGTCCTACGAGCAGTACTTC.

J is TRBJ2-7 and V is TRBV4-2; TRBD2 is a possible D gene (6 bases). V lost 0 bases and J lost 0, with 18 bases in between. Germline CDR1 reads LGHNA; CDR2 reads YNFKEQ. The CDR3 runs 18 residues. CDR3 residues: CASSQDRDQAGLSYEQYF. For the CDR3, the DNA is TGTGCCAGCAGCCAAGATCGCGACCAAGCGGGCCTCTCCTACGAGCAGTACTTC.

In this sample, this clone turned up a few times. The CDR3 bases are TGTGCCAGCAGCCCCAGGGATTCCGGTGGCTACACCTTC. Amino acid sequence: CASSPRDSGGYTF. The chain combines TRBV6-6 with TRBJ1-2; maybe TRBD1 (5 bases). The length of the CDR3 is 13 residues. V lost 6 bases and J 7 bases, leaving 15 bases between the germline ends. CDR1 is MNHNY and CDR2 is SVGAGI in the germline V gene (reference sequence).

The CDR3 DNA sequence: TGCGCCAGCAGCTTGGCCGGACTTAAAGGAGCTTTCTTT. Its translation: CASSLAGLKGAFF. The chain has TRBV5-1 and TRBJ1-1; D remains unclear. V was pared by 0 bases and J by 10 bases, with 13 bases between. CDR1 is SGHRS, CDR2 YFSETQ, per germline. CDR3 size: 13 residues.

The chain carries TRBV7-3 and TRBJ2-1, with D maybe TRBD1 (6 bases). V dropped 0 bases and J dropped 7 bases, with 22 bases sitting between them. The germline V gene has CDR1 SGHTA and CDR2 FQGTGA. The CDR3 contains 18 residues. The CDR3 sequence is CASSLTALVTGGRNEQFF. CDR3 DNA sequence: TGTGCCAGCAGCTTAACGGCTCTGGTGACAGGCGGAAGGAATGAGCAGTTCTTC.

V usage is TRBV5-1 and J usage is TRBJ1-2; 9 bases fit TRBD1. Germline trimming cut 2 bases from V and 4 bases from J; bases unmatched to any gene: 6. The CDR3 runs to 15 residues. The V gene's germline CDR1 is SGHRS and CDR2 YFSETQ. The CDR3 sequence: CASSLWTGVAYGYTF. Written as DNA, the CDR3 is TGCGCCAGCAGCTTATGGACAGGGGTGGCCTATGGCTACACCTTC.

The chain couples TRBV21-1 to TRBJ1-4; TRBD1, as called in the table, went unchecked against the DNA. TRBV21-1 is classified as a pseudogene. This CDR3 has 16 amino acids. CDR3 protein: CASSKAFRDSDEKLFF. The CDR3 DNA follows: TGTGCCAGCAGCAAAGCCTTTCGGGACAGCGATGAAAAACTGTTTTTT.

The CDR3 coding sequence is TGCAGCGCTCGGATGTCTAGCCCGTACAATGAGCAGTTCTTC. Translated: CSARMSSPYNEQFF. The V call is TRBV29-1, the J call TRBJ2-1, with a tentative D call TRBD2 (5 bases). Trimming shortened V by 7 bases and J by 4 bases, and 17 bases separated the two germline ends. Germline V gives CDR1 SQVTM, CDR2 ANQGSEA. The CDR3 has 14 amino acids.

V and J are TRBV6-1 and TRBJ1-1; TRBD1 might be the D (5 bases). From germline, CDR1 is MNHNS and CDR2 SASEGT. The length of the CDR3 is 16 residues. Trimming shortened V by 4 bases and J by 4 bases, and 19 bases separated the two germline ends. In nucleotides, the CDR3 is TGTGCCAGCAGTGTCGTGGGGGGGGACCAGGGCACTGAAGCTTTCTTT. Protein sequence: CASSVVGGDQGTEAFF.

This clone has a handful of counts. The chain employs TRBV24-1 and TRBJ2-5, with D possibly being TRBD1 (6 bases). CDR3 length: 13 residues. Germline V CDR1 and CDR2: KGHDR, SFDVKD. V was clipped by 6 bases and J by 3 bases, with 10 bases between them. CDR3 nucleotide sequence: TGTGCCACCAGTTTGGCAGGGGAAGAGACCCAGTACTTC. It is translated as CATSLAGEETQYF.

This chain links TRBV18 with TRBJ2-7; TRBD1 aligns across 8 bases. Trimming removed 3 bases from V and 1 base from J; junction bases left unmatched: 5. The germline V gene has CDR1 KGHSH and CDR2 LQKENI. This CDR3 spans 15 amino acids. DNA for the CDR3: TGTGCCAGCTCACCCGGACAGGGACCTTCCTACGAGCAGTACTTC. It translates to CASSPGQGPSYEQYF.

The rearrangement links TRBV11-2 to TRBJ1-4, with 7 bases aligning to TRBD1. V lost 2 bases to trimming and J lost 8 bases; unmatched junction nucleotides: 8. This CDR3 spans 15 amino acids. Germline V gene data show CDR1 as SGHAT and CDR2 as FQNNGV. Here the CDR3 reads CASSLRGQPLEKLFF. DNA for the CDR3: TGTGCCAGCAGCTTAAGGGGACAGCCTTTAGAAAAACTGTTTTTT.